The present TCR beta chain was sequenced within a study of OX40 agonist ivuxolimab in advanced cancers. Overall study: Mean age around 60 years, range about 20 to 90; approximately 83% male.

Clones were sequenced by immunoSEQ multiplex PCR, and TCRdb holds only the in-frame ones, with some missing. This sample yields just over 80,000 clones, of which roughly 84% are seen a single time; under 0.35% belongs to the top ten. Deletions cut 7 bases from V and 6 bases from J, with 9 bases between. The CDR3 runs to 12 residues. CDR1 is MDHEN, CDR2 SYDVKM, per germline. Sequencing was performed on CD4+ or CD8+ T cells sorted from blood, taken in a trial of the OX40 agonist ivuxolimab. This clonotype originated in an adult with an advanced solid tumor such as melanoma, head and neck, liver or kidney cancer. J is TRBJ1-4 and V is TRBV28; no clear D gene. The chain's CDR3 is CASNWGDEKLFF. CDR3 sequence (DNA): TGTGCCAGCAATTGGGGAGATGAAAAACTGTTTTTT.